The 20 T cell receptor beta chains presented below share a single source sample, sequenced in a study of blood T cell repertoires in COVID-19. Data came from immunoSEQ multiplex PCR; TCRdb stores just in-frame clones and leaves some out. This table has under 75,000 clones, almost 95% appearing once. Sequences were obtained from peripheral blood. These receptors were collected from a man over 45 with active COVID-19.

The chain recombines TRBV2 with TRBJ1-5; D may be TRBD1 (6 bases). The CDR3 contains 18 residues. Looked up from germline, CDR1 is SNHLY and CDR2 is FYNNEI. Trimming shortened V by 5 bases and J by 6 bases, and 26 bases separated the two germline ends. The CDR3 bases are TGTGCCAGCAGTCCCCCACGTACCGAACAGGGTCGTACTCAGCCCCAGCATTTT. It translates to CASSPPRTEQGRTQPQHF.

The chain links TRBV7-9 to TRBJ2-3, with D tentatively TRBD2 (5 bases). In germline, CDR1 is SEHNR, CDR2 FQNEAQ (reference sequence). Trimming took off 0 bases at V and 4 bases at J, with 14 bases between the two ends. The CDR3 runs to 16 residues. CDR3 residues: CASSLARAQRADTQYF. The CDR3 nucleotides read TGTGCCAGCAGCTTAGCGAGGGCTCAAAGGGCAGATACGCAGTATTTT.

This sequence joins TRBV3-1 (or the pseudogene TRBV3-2) and TRBJ2-1, with TRBD2 matching over 7 bases. The trim removed 0 bases at V and 3 bases at J, leaving 5 bases unmatched. The CDR3 covers 16 residues. CDR1 and CDR2 (germline): LGHDT, YNNKEL (reference sequence). The CDR3 region has the DNA TGTGCCAGCAGCCAAGAAAGAGGCGGGGGCTACAATGAGCAGTTCTTC. Amino acids: CASSQERGGGYNEQFF.

The chain recombines TRBV1 with TRBJ2-7; the table's D call, TRBD2, was not checked against the DNA. TRBV1 is recorded as a pseudogene. The CDR3 has 13 residues. CDR3 nucleotides: TGCACCAGCAGGAAACTAGCGGGGCGCGAGCAGTACTTC. Translating gives CTSRKLAGREQYF.

The chain is built from TRBV11-2 and TRBJ1-5; D unclear. Germline V CDR1 and CDR2: SGHAT, FQNNGV. The V end lost 2 bases, the J end lost 7 bases, and 9 bases lay between the germline ends. The CDR3 totals 13 residues. The CDR3 loop reads CASSLLEGQPQHF. In DNA form, the CDR3 reads TGTGCCAGCAGCTTATTGGAGGGCCAGCCCCAGCATTTT.

This rearrangement joins TRBV2 to TRBJ1-6; D unresolved. The CDR3 loop spans 15 amino acids. From germline, CDR1 is SNHLY and CDR2 FYNNEI. V lost 6 bases to trimming and J lost 7 bases, with 16 bases between them. CDR3 sequence: CASRRTGFENSPLHF. Here the CDR3 DNA reads TGTGCCAGCAGACGCACCGGGTTTGAAAATTCACCCCTCCACTTT.

The CDR3 DNA reads TGTGCCAGCAGCGTAGAGGGGGGGACAGGGCGCCAGGGGCTCCCAGATACGCAGTATTTT. It translates to CASSVEGGTGRQGLPDTQYF. This chain joins TRBV9 and TRBJ2-3; TRBD1 aligns across 9 bases. Germline V gene sequence: CDR1 SGDLS, CDR2 YYNGEE. The CDR3 consists of 20 residues. The V and J ends lost 0 bases and 4 bases, in that order; junction bases with no gene match: 18.

The rearrangement uses TRBV4-1 and TRBJ2-2, with a possible D match to TRBD2 (7 bases). CDR3 length equals 17 residues. V dropped 5 bases and J dropped 0 bases, with 16 bases sitting between them. Per the germline V gene, CDR1 is MGHRA and CDR2 is YSYEKL. The CDR3 DNA is TGCGCCAGCAGCGGCCGGGCGGGGGCCGCGAACACCGGGGAGCTGTTTTTT. Encoded protein: CASSGRAGAANTGELFF.

This clone is a singleton in its sample. The genes are TRBV24-1 and TRBJ2-3, with D perhaps matching TRBD2 (5 bases). V was clipped by 0 bases and J by 6 bases, with 18 bases between them. The germline CDR1 and CDR2 sequences are KGHDR and SFDVKD. CDR3 length: 17 residues. DNA of the CDR3: TGTGCCACCAGTGATTTGGTGGATAGCGTCTACCCCGATACGCAGTATTTT. Residues: CATSDLVDSVYPDTQYF.

The V gene is TRBV19, the J gene TRBJ1-5; perhaps TRBD1 as D (6 bases). Germline V CDR1 and CDR2: LNHDA, SQIVND (reference sequence). The CDR3 length is 14 residues. V shed 6 bases and J shed 3 bases, with 12 bases lying between them. The CDR3 nucleotides are TGTGCCAGTAGCGCACAGGGTACCAATCAGCCCCAGCATTTT. Translating it yields CASSAQGTNQPQHF. Full variable domain (rest looked up from reference TRBV19 and TRBJ1-5): DGGITQSPKYLFRKEGQNVTLSCEQNLNHDAMYWYRQDPGQGLRLIYYSQIVNDFQKGDIAEGYSVSREKKESFPLTVTSAQKNPTAFYLCASSAQGTNQPQHFGDGTRLSIL.

The CDR3 loop reads CASSFRQVDNEQFF. DNA for the CDR3: TGTGCCAGCAGCTTTAGACAGGTAGACAATGAGCAGTTCTTC. This sequence joins TRBV7-9 and TRBJ2-1; possibly TRBD1 for D (6 bases). CDR1 and CDR2 (germline): SEHNR, FQNEAQ (reference sequence). Trimming removed 3 bases at V and 5 bases at J, with 11 bases between. CDR3 length equals 14 residues.

This clone was seen only once. The chain couples TRBV7-9 to TRBJ2-1, with 12 nucleotides matching TRBD2. The CDR3 totals 15 residues. Germline V gives CDR1 SEHNR, CDR2 FQNEAQ (reference sequence). J was trimmed by 7 bases and V by 4 bases; bases with no gene match: 5. The CDR3 DNA is TGTGCCAGCAGCTCAGGACTAGCGGGATCAAATGAGCAGTTCTTC. Translation gives CASSSGLAGSNEQFF.

The J gene is TRBJ2-5, the V gene TRBV6-4, with D hard to call. The CDR3 runs to 12 residues. Germline V CDR1 and CDR2: MRHNA, SNTAGT. Trimming stripped 2 bases from V and 2 bases from J, with 3 bases between. The CDR3 loop is CASSDTQETQYF. CDR3 bases: TGTGCCAGCAGTGACACACAAGAGACCCAGTACTTC.

The V call is TRBV4-3, the J call TRBJ2-5; 10 bases are shared with TRBD2. After removal of 3 bases from V and 5 bases from J, the junction contained 9 bases not matched to a gene. CDR3 length equals 16 residues. Germline CDR1 LGHNA, CDR2 YSLEER. The CDR3 loop is CASSQASGGAWETQYF. DNA for the CDR3: TGCGCCAGCAGCCAGGCCAGCGGGGGGGCATGGGAGACCCAGTACTTC.

This clone has only a few counts. The chain recombines TRBV10-3 with TRBJ2-7, with 11 bases identical to TRBD1. V was pared by 6 bases and J by 2 bases, with 3 bases of the junction left unmatched. Germline V CDR1 and CDR2: ENHRY, SYGVKD. The CDR3 has 14 residues. In nucleotides, the CDR3 is TGTGCCATCAGCCGGGACAGGGGGGCCTACGAGCAGTACTTC. Its protein product is CAISRDRGAYEQYF.

The V call is TRBV5-1, the J call TRBJ2-3; 11 positions agree with TRBD1. The CDR3 loop spans 16 amino acids. Germline V gene sequence: CDR1 SGHRS, CDR2 YFSETQ. With V trimmed by 3 bases and J by 5 bases, 8 bases remained unmatched. CDR3 sequence: CASSSRTGGLGDTQYF. In DNA form, the CDR3 reads TGCGCCAGCAGCTCGCGGACAGGGGGCCTCGGAGATACGCAGTATTTT. The full variable domain, with the rest looked up from reference TRBV5-1 and TRBJ2-3, is KAGVTQTPRYLIKTRGQQVTLSCSPISGHRSVSWYQQTPGQGLQFLFEYFSETQRNKGNFPGRFSGRQFSNSRSEMNVSTLELGDSALYLCASSSRTGGLGDTQYFGPGTRLTVL.

This sequence joins TRBV2 and TRBJ1-1; D is possibly TRBD1 (5 bases). The CDR3 is 15 amino acids. From germline, CDR1 is SNHLY and CDR2 FYNNEI. V lost 0 bases and J 6 bases, leaving 14 bases between the germline ends. The CDR3 here is CASSEASRGDPEAFF. CDR3 bases: TGTGCCAGCAGTGAAGCTTCCCGCGGGGACCCTGAAGCTTTCTTT. Complete variable domain (other parts from reference TRBV2 and TRBJ1-1): EPEVTQTPSHQVTQMGQEVILRCVPISNHLYFYWYRQILGQKVEFLVSFYNNEISEKSEIFDDQFSVERPDGSNFTLKIRSTKLEDSAMYFCASSEASRGDPEAFFGQGTRLTVV.

The rearrangement joins TRBV5-6 to TRBJ1-4; the match to TRBD1 covers 7 bases. The germline V gene encodes CDR1 SGHDT and CDR2 YYEEEE. V shed 3 bases and J 8 bases; nucleotides not matched to a gene: 7. The CDR3 extends over 14 amino acids. The CDR3 sequence is CASSYRGMNEKLFF. The CDR3 bases are TGTGCCAGCAGCTACAGGGGAATGAACGAAAAACTGTTTTTT.

V gene TRBV28 combines with J gene TRBJ2-1; TRBD2 matches 7 bases. CDR3 length: 15 amino acids. Germline-derived CDR1 and CDR2 are MDHEN and SYDVKM. Trimming at V came to 4 bases and at J to 3 bases, leaving 6 bases not matched to a gene. CDR3 in DNA: TGTGCCAGCAGTTATTCTAGCGGCCTCTACAATGAGCAGTTCTTC. Translation gives CASSYSSGLYNEQFF.

This chain connects TRBV21-1 to TRBJ1-2; the table's D call, TRBD1, was not checked against the DNA. TRBV21-1 is described as a pseudogene. This CDR3 spans 14 amino acids. CDR3 bases: TGTGCCAGCAGCAAATTTGCAGGGGACTATGGCTACACCTTC. It translates to CASSKFAGDYGYTF.